The clone carrying this T cell receptor (beta chain) has at least ten counts. Its antigen is still unknown. Molecular barcoding with unique molecular identifiers was used for the TCRbeta library. TCRdb reprocessed the PCR reads via MiXCR and lists one record per CDR3 protein. The sample has around 240,000 distinct CDR3 sequences; under 9.5% are singletons. The data were obtained in a study of T-cell reconstitution after alpha-beta-depleted transplantation in children. General study findings and limits: After transplant, at about two months, alpha-beta T cells were reportedly derived from several hundred expanded graft clones.

This CDR3 is built from 14 residues. Trimming took off 1 base at V and 3 bases at J, with 10 bases between the two ends. Per germline, CDR1 SGHTS and CDR2 YDEGEE. The chain recombines TRBV5-8 with TRBJ1-1, with D unresolved. This sequence was found in a male patient under 18 who had a stem cell transplant for acute lymphoblastic leukemia, so the T cells may come from the graft donor. Source: PBMCs, mostly from graft donor cells, taken 180 days after TCRalphabeta/CD19-depleted stem cell transplant. The CDR3 bases are TGTGCCAGCAGCTTGTCGAGAGGGTACACTGAAGCTTTCTTT. Translating gives CASSLSRGYTEAFF.